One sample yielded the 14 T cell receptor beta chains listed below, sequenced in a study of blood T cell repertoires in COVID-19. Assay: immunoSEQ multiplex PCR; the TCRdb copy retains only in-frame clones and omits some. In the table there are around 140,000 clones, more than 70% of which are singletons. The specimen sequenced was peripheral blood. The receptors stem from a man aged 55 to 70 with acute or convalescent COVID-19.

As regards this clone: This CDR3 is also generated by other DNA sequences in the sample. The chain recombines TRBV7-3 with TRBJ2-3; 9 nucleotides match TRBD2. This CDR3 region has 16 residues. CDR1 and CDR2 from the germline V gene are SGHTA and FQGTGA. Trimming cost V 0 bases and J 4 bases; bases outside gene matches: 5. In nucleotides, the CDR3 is TGTGCCAGCAGCTTAACGGTAGCGGGAGACCCAGATACGCAGTATTTT. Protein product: CASSLTVAGDPDTQYF. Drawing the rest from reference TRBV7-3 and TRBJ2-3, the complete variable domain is GAGVSQTPSNKVTEKGKYVELRCDPISGHTALYWYRQSLGQGPEFLIYFQGTGAADDSGLPNDRFFAVRPEGSVSTLKIQRTERGDSAVYLCASSLTVAGDPDTQYFGPGTRLTVL.

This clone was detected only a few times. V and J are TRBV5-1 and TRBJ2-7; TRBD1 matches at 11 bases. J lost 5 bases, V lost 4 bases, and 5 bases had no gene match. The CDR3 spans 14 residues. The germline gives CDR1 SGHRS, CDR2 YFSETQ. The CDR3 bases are TGCGCCAGCAGCAGGGGACAGGGGGTCAACGAGCAGTACTTC. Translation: CASSRGQGVNEQYF. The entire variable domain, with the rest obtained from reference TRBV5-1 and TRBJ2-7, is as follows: KAGVTQTPRYLIKTRGQQVTLSCSPISGHRSVSWYQQTPGQGLQFLFEYFSETQRNKGNFPGRFSGRQFSNSRSEMNVSTLELGDSALYLCASSRGQGVNEQYFGPGTRLTVT.

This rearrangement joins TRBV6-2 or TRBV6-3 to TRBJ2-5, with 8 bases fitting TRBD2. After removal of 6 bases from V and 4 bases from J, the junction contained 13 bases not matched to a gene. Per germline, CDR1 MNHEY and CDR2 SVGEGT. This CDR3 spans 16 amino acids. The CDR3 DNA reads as TGTGCCAGCAGCCCTTACCCGGGACTAGGGGGAGAGACCCAGTACTTC. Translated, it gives CASSPYPGLGGETQYF.

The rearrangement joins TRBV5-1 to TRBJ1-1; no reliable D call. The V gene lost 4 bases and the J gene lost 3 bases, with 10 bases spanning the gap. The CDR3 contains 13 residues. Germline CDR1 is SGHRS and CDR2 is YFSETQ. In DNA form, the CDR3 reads TGCGCCAGCAGCGACTACAGCCACACTGAAGCTTTCTTT. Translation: CASSDYSHTEAFF. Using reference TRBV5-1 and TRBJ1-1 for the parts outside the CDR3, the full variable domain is KAGVTQTPRYLIKTRGQQVTLSCSPISGHRSVSWYQQTPGQGLQFLFEYFSETQRNKGNFPGRFSGRQFSNSRSEMNVSTLELGDSALYLCASSDYSHTEAFFGQGTRLTVV.

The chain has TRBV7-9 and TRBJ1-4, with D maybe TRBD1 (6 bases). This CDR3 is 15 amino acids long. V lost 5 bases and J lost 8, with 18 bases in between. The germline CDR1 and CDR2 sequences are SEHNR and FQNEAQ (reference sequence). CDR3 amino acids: CASSLHRARGEKLFF. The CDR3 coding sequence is TGTGCCAGCAGCCTCCACAGGGCTAGAGGGGAAAAACTGTTTTTT.

The CDR3 DNA is TGTGCCAGCATGGGGGCGATCCTCCACTTT. It specifies CASMGAILHF. The chain uses TRBV6-5 and TRBJ1-6; D is possibly TRBD1 (6 bases). Germline V gene sequence: CDR1 MNHEY, CDR2 SVGAGI. CDR3 length equals 10 residues. V shed 7 bases and J shed 15 bases, with 10 bases lying between them.

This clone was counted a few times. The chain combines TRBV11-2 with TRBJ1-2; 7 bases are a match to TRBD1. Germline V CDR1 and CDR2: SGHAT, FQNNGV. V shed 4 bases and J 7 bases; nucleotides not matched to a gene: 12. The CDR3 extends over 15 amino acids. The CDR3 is CASSWGGRGSGGYTF. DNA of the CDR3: TGTGCCAGCAGCTGGGGCGGCAGGGGGAGTGGTGGCTACACCTTC.

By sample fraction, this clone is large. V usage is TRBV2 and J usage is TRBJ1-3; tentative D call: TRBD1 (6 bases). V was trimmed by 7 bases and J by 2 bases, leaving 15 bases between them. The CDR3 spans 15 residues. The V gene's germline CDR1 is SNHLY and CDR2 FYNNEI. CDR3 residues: CASNTKGVAGNTIYF. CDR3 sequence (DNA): TGTGCCAGCAACACGAAGGGGGTGGCTGGAAACACCATATATTTT.

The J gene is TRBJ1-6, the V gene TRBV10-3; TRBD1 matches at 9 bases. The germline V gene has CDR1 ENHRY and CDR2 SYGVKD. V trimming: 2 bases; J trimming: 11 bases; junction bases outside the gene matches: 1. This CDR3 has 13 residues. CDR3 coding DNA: TGTGCCATCAGTGAGGGACAGGGGACACCCCTCCACTTT. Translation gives CAISEGQGTPLHF.

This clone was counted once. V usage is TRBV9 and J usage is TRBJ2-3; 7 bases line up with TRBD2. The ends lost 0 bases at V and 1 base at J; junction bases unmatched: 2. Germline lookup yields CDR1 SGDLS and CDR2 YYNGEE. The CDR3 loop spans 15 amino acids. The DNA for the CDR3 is TGTGCCAGCAGCGTAGTGGCGGGGGGCACAGATACGCAGTATTTT. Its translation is CASSVVAGGTDTQYF.

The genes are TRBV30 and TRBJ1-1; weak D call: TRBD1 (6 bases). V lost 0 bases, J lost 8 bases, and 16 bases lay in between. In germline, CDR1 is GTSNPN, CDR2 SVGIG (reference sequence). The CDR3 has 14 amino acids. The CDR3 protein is CAWSVQVGTREAFF. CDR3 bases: TGTGCCTGGAGTGTACAGGTAGGGACAAGGGAAGCTTTCTTT.

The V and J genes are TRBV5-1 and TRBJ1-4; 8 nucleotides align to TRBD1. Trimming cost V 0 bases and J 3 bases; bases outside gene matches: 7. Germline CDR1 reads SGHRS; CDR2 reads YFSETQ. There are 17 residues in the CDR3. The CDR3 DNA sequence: TGCGCCAGCAGCTTGGTCCCAGGGGGCGCGGCTAATGAAAAACTGTTTTTT. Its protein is CASSLVPGGAANEKLFF. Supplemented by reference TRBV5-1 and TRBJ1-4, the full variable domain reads KAGVTQTPRYLIKTRGQQVTLSCSPISGHRSVSWYQQTPGQGLQFLFEYFSETQRNKGNFPGRFSGRQFSNSRSEMNVSTLELGDSALYLCASSLVPGGAANEKLFFGSGTQLSVL.

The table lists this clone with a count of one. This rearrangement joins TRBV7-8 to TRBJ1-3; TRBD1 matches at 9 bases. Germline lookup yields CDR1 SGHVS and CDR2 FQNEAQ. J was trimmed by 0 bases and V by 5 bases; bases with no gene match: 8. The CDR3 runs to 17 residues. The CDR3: CASSLGPGQGSGNTIYF. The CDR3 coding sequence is TGTGCCAGCAGCCTAGGACCGGGACAGGGCTCTGGAAACACCATATATTTT.

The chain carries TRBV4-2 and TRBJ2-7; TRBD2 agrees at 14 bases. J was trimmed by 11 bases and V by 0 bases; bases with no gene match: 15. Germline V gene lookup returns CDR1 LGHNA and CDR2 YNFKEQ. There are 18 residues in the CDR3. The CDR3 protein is CASSQDFGTSGSGFEKYF. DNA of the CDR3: TGTGCCAGCAGCCAAGATTTCGGGACTAGCGGGAGTGGTTTTGAGAAGTACTTC.